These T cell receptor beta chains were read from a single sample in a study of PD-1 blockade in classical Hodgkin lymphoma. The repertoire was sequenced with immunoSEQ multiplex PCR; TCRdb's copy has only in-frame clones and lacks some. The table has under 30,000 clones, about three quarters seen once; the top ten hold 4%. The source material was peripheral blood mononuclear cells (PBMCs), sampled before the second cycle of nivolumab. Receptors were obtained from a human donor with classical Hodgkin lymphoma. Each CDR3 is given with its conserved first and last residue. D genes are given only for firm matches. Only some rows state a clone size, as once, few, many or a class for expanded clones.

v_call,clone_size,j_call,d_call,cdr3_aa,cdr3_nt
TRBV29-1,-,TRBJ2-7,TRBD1,CSATPTWGQGASSYEQYF,TGCAGCGCCACCCCCACTTGGGGACAGGGGGCGAGCTCCTACGAGCAGTACTTC
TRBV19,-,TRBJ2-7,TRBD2,CASRRAGGPHEQYF,TGTGCCAGTAGGAGAGCGGGAGGGCCCCACGAGCAGTACTTC
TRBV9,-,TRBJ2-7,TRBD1,CASSEPYGGQGAGEQYF,TGTGCCAGCAGCGAGCCGTACGGTGGGCAGGGGGCGGGCGAGCAGTACTTC
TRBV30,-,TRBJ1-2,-,CAWRESGGYTF,TGTGCCTGGAGGGAAAGTGGGGGCTACACCTTC
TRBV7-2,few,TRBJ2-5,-,CASSLVPQETQYF,TGTGCCAGCAGCCTAGTCCCTCAAGAGACCCAGTACTTC
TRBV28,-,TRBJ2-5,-,CASSLFKGIETQYF,TGTGCCAGCAGTTTATTTAAGGGTATCGAGACCCAGTACTTC
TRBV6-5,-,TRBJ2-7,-,CASSYSLSGHEQYF,TGTGCCAGCAGTTACTCCCTCTCAGGGCACGAGCAGTACTTC
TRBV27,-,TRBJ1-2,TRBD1,CASSPRDRNYGYTF,TGTGCCAGCAGTCCACGGGACAGGAACTATGGCTACACCTTC
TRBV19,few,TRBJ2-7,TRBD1,CASSLGDRGRYEQYF,TGTGCCAGTAGCCTAGGGGACAGGGGACGTTACGAGCAGTACTTC
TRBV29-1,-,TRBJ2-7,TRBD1,CSVRLRQGVYEQYF,TGCAGCGTTCGATTACGACAGGGAGTCTACGAGCAGTACTTC
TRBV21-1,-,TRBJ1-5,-,CASTTADGTGNQPQHF,TGTGCCAGCACCACAGCCGACGGAACGGGCAATCAGCCCCAGCATTTT
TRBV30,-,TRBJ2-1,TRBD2,CAWSLRPSGIKYNEQFF,TGTGCCTGGAGTCTGCGCCCTAGCGGGATCAAATACAATGAGCAGTTCTTC
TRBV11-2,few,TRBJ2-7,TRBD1,CASSISTGGYEQYF,TGTGCCAGCAGCATTTCGACAGGGGGCTACGAGCAGTACTTC
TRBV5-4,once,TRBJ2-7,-,CASSADGGSYEQYF,TGTGCCAGCAGCGCGGACGGCGGTAGCTACGAGCAGTACTTC
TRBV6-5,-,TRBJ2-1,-,CASSYGGIRNEQFF,TGTGCCAGCAGTTACGGGGGTATTCGCAATGAGCAGTTCTTC
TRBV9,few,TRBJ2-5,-,CASSTTSTGETQYF,TGTGCCAGCAGCACAACTAGCACGGGGGAGACCCAGTACTTC